This T cell receptor (beta chain) was sequenced in a study of T-cell memory formation after mild COVID-19. Overall study: TCR clusters mostly belonged to single donors.

TCR alpha and TCR beta cDNA libraries carrying sample barcodes and UMIs came from 5'RACE with constant-segment primers. TCRdb reprocessed the 5' RACE reads with MiXCR, giving one entry per CDR3 protein. The sample has approximately 430,000 distinct CDR3 sequences, about a quarter seen once. Specimen: PBMCs or a T cell subset sorted from them (not recorded which). This receptor was taken from an adult woman who had mild COVID-19 (a few samples of this study predate the infection). Cell type and time point are not known.

The CDR3 bases are TGCAGCGTTGAAAGGACAGGGAGCTACGAGCAGTACTTC. Protein sequence: CSVERTGSYEQYF. This chain joins TRBV29-1 and TRBJ2-7, with 8 bases lining up with TRBD1. After removal of 2 bases from V and 3 bases from J, the junction contained 3 bases not matched to a gene. In germline, CDR1 is SQVTM, CDR2 ANQGSEA. There are 13 residues in the CDR3.